This paragraph reports one T cell receptor (beta chain). CDR1 is MNHEY, CDR2 SVGAGI, per germline. There are 13 residues in the CDR3. V lost 11 bases to trimming and J lost 2 bases, with 15 bases between them. The data stem from a study of blood T cell repertoires in COVID-19. The method was immunoSEQ multiplex PCR; TCRdb's version includes in-frame clones alone and lacks a portion of them. The sample lists tens of thousands of clones; around 90% were seen once. This TCR was sampled from a man between 65 and 85 years old with acute or convalescent COVID-19. The chain has TRBV6-5 and TRBJ1-1; the D is unclear. Sequencing used peripheral blood. CDR3 sequence (DNA): TGTGCCGGCCAACCCGTCATCAACACTGAAGCTTTCTTT. Protein: CAGQPVINTEAFF.